This passage covers 21 T cell receptor beta chains from one sample sequenced in a study of shared clonotypes between healthy human individuals. Assay: immunoSEQ multiplex PCR; the TCRdb copy retains only in-frame clones and omits some. The table records about 2.3 million clones, just over 90% of them present only once. The sample consisted of naive CD4+ T cells from PBMCs. Subset indicated: CD45RA+ positively selected. The receptors derive from a man between 18 and 35 years old in good health. Some clones in this sample may be carry-over from other donors' samples.

This clone was recorded once. This chain uses TRBV4-2 with TRBJ2-3, with 12 positions matching TRBD1. This CDR3 spans 17 amino acids. V lost 0 bases to trimming and J lost 5 bases; unmatched junction nucleotides: 6. Germline values: CDR1 LGHNA, CDR2 YNFKEQ. The CDR3 DNA follows: TGTGCCAGCAGCCAAGACCCGGGACAGGGGGCGAGAGATACGCAGTATTTT. Residues: CASSQDPGQGARDTQYF.

The rearrangement uses TRBV6-1 and TRBJ2-7; 9 bases match TRBD1. Germline CDR1 MNHNS, CDR2 SASEGT. The ends lost 4 bases at V and 6 bases at J; junction bases unmatched: 4. The length of the CDR3 is 13 residues. This chain's CDR3 is CASSAGTGSEQYF. CDR3 nucleotides: TGTGCCAGCAGTGCGGGGACAGGGAGCGAGCAGTACTTC.

This chain connects TRBV18 to TRBJ2-1; 7 bases are a match to TRBD1. The V segment lost 1 base and the J segment 6 bases; nucleotides outside the gene matches: 9. The CDR3 is made up of 16 amino acids. Germline loops: CDR1 KGHSH, CDR2 LQKENI. In DNA, the CDR3 is TGTGCCAGCTCACCACTTACAAGGGGGCGTCGCAATGAGCAGTTCTTC. Translated, it gives CASSPLTRGRRNEQFF.

The gene calls are TRBV5-3 and TRBJ2-5, with D perhaps matching TRBD2 (6 bases). TRBV5-3 is reported as an ORF; its role is uncertain. The V and J ends lost 4 bases and 4 bases respectively, with 29 bases between them. CDR3 size: 19 residues. The CDR3 loop reads CARSPSAVDSVLGGETQYF. The DNA of the CDR3 is TGTGCCAGAAGCCCTTCGGCGGTTGACAGCGTCCTCGGGGGAGAGACCCAGTACTTC.

This chain links TRBV5-6 with TRBJ1-1; D not resolved. V lost 1 base, J lost 6 bases, and 13 bases lay in between. The CDR3 consists of 14 residues. Germline V gene sequence: CDR1 SGHDT, CDR2 YYEEEE. The CDR3 nucleotides are TGTGCCAGCAGCTTGAGGTCAGTTATGTCTGAAGCTTTCTTT. Amino acids: CASSLRSVMSEAFF.

The chain uses TRBV9 and TRBJ2-2, with 8 positions matching TRBD1. Unmatched junction bases numbered 5, after V lost 3 bases and J lost 1 base. This CDR3 spans 16 amino acids. Germline V gives CDR1 SGDLS, CDR2 YYNGEE. CDR3 amino acids: CASSARTGQNTGELFF. The CDR3 nucleotides are TGTGCCAGCAGCGCACGGACAGGGCAGAACACCGGGGAGCTGTTTTTT. The full variable domain, in which reference TRBV9 and TRBJ2-2 provide the parts outside the CDR3, is DSGVTQTPKHLITATGQRVTLRCSPRSGDLSVYWYQQSLDQGLQFLIQYYNGEERAKGNILERFSAQQFPDLHSELNLSSLELGDSALYFCASSARTGQNTGELFFGEGSRLTVL.

In this sample, this clone turned up a few times. The chain has TRBV6-1 and TRBJ1-5; TRBD1 is a possible D gene (6 bases). Trimming removed 3 bases at V and 0 bases at J, with 12 bases between. The CDR3 contains 16 residues. CDR1 MNHNS and CDR2 SASEGT come from the germline V gene. In DNA, the CDR3 is TGTGCCAGCAGTGAGATGGGGGGCGTTAGCAATCAGCCCCAGCATTTT. Translated, it gives CASSEMGGVSNQPQHF.

DNA of the CDR3: TGTGCCAGCAGCCGCCCGGAACAGGCGACCGGAAACACCATATATTTT. Residues: CASSRPEQATGNTIYF. This chain links TRBV4-2 with TRBJ1-3; possibly TRBD1 for D (5 bases). This CDR3 is 16 amino acids long. The V gene's germline CDR1 is LGHNA and CDR2 YNFKEQ. The V and J ends lost 4 bases and 4 bases respectively, with 17 bases between them.

The J gene is TRBJ1-3, the V gene TRBV5-1, with TRBD1 identical over 9 bases. The junction had 4 bases not matched to a gene; V was cut back by 5 bases and J by 4 bases. CDR1 is SGHRS and CDR2 is YFSETQ in the germline V gene. This CDR3 has 14 amino acids. For the CDR3, the DNA is TGCGCCAGCAGGTCCGGGACAGGGGGAAACACCATATATTTT. This encodes CASRSGTGGNTIYF.

The chain uses TRBV7-3 and TRBJ2-6; a possible D gene is TRBD2 (6 bases). CDR1 and CDR2 from the germline V gene are SGHTA and FQGTGA. V was cut by 6 bases and J by 0 bases, with 6 bases left in between. CDR3 length: 14 residues. The CDR3 bases are TGTGCCAGCAGGACTAGCTCTGGGGCCAACGTCCTGACTTTC. This encodes CASRTSSGANVLTF. Combining the CDR3 with reference TRBV7-3 and TRBJ2-6 gives the whole variable domain GAGVSQTPSNKVTEKGKYVELRCDPISGHTALYWYRQSLGQGPEFLIYFQGTGAADDSGLPNDRFFAVRPEGSVSTLKIQRTERGDSAVYLCASRTSSGANVLTFGAGSRLTVL.

This clone was picked up one time. The CDR3 nucleotides are TGCGCCAGCAGCCCTACGTGGACTAGCGGGAGCTACAATGAGCAGTTCTTC. Translation: CASSPTWTSGSYNEQFF. The gene calls are TRBV5-1 and TRBJ2-1, with 13 nucleotides matching TRBD2. V lost 4 bases and J lost 3; bases outside the gene matches: 7. CDR3 length: 17 amino acids. Germline lookup yields CDR1 SGHRS and CDR2 YFSETQ.

This clone was recorded once. J is TRBJ2-5 and V is TRBV6-1; no definite D call. V lost 1 base, J lost 12 bases, and 15 bases lay in between. The CDR3 is made up of 13 amino acids. CDR1 and CDR2 (germline): MNHNS, SASEGT. The CDR3 sequence: CASSEEEQTRKYF. The CDR3 coding sequence is TGTGCCAGCAGTGAAGAGGAACAGACAAGAAAGTACTTC.

This rearrangement joins TRBV2 to TRBJ1-1; no definite D call. Germline lookup yields CDR1 SNHLY and CDR2 FYNNEI. This CDR3 has 12 amino acids. Trimming removed 9 bases at V and 1 base at J, with 9 bases between. For the CDR3, the DNA is TGTGCCAGTTTTCAGAAGAACACTGAAGCTTTCTTT. Protein product: CASFQKNTEAFF.

This sequence joins TRBV6-6 and TRBJ2-3, with D unclear. Germline V gene sequence: CDR1 MNHNY, CDR2 SVGAGI (reference sequence). V was cut by 7 bases and J by 5 bases, with 10 bases left in between. This CDR3 contains 12 residues. The DNA of the CDR3 is TGTGCCAGCACCAACCGGGTAGATACGCAGTATTTT. Translation: CASTNRVDTQYF.

This chain links TRBV7-9 with TRBJ1-4; D unclear. The CDR3 consists of 13 residues. CDR1 is SEHNR and CDR2 is FQNEAQ in the germline V gene (reference sequence). The ends were cut back, 0 bases at V and 7 bases at J, with 6 bases in the middle. The CDR3 spells CASSLAPGEKLFF. The CDR3 DNA is TGTGCCAGCAGCTTAGCGCCGGGTGAAAAACTGTTTTTT.

A single count supports this clone. V and J are TRBV12-5 and TRBJ2-7, with TRBD1 matching over 7 bases. J gave up 2 bases and V 6 bases, and 13 bases lay outside the gene matches. CDR1 is LGHNT, CDR2 FRNRAP, per germline. The CDR3 loop spans 16 amino acids. The CDR3 is CASGILPGQSPYEQYF. The CDR3 DNA sequence: TGTGCTAGTGGCATTTTACCGGGACAGAGCCCCTACGAGCAGTACTTC.

The chain links TRBV11-2 to TRBJ2-2; 7 bases line up with TRBD1. From germline, CDR1 is SGHAT and CDR2 FQNNGV. The CDR3 has 12 amino acids. The junction had 2 bases not matched to a gene; V was cut back by 5 bases and J by 8 bases. In DNA, the CDR3 is TGTGCCAGCAGCCCCAGGGGGGGGGAGCTGTTTTTT. This encodes CASSPRGGELFF.

The chain is built from TRBV6-1 and TRBJ2-7; D not resolved. Trimming shortened V by 3 bases and J by 3 bases, and 9 bases separated the two germline ends. This CDR3 comprises 13 residues. The germline CDR1 and CDR2 sequences are MNHNS and SASEGT. CDR3 amino acids: CASSEGINYEQYF. DNA of the CDR3: TGTGCCAGCAGTGAGGGGATTAACTACGAGCAGTACTTC.

The genes are TRBV11-2 and TRBJ2-3, with D possibly being TRBD1 (6 bases). The CDR3 runs to 17 residues. The V gene lost 4 bases and the J gene lost 1 base, with 18 bases spanning the gap. Germline V gene sequence: CDR1 SGHAT, CDR2 FQNNGV. CDR3: CASSSRTGRAGTDTQYF. The CDR3, as DNA: TGTGCCAGCAGCTCTAGAACAGGGAGAGCGGGCACAGATACGCAGTATTTT.

DNA of the CDR3: TGCAGCGTTATCGGCAGGTTTAGTTACGAGCAGTACTTC. This sequence encodes CSVIGRFSYEQYF. The chain links TRBV29-1 to TRBJ2-7; D remains unclear. CDR3 length: 13 amino acids. Trimming removed 5 bases at V and 4 bases at J, with 15 bases between. Germline CDR1 reads SQVTM; CDR2 reads ANQGSEA.

V and J are TRBV4-2 and TRBJ1-5; 9 positions match TRBD1. This CDR3 spans 16 amino acids. The V and J ends lost 2 bases and 0 bases, in that order; junction bases with no gene match: 2. Germline assignment: CDR1 LGHNA and CDR2 YNFKEQ. The CDR3 loop is CASSQTGQGSNQPQHF. The CDR3 nucleotides read TGTGCCAGCAGCCAAACGGGACAGGGTAGCAATCAGCCCCAGCATTTT.